This T cell receptor beta chain derives from a study of blood T cell repertoires in COVID-19. V lost 7 bases to trimming and J lost 0 bases; unmatched junction nucleotides: 10. The CDR3 has 18 residues. The V gene's germline CDR1 is LNHDA and CDR2 SQIVND (reference sequence). As originally analysed: Reference gene primer amplification yielded estimated nucleated cell counts. The table came from immunoSEQ multiplex PCR; TCRdb's copy has only in-frame clones and leaves some out. V and J calls and clone size follow that table, whereas D and trimming were derived from the DNA. Of hundreds of thousands of clones in the sample, about 85% were seen once.

V and J are TRBV19 and TRBJ2-1; 12 bases fit TRBD2. Sequenced input: peripheral blood. The origin of this receptor is a woman between 50 and 59 years old who had recovered from COVID-19. The chain's CDR3 is CASIRTSGTIGSYNEQFF. The CDR3 nucleotides read TGTGCCAGTATCCGGACTAGCGGGACTATTGGCTCCTACAATGAGCAGTTCTTC.